This TCR beta chain was captured by sequencing in a study of tumor-infiltrating lymphocytes in primary liver carcinoma. Study findings and constraints: Tumors reached a significantly greater top-250-clone fraction than blood did (p = 0.039).

This clonotype was detected once. Its antigen is currently unknown. A much larger clone lies a single base off, so this may be a read error. Making TCR beta cDNA involved approximately 0.5 ug total RNA and a constant-region primer. Three rounds of nested multiplex PCR with slightly modified ARM-PCR produced TCR beta libraries. Researchers ran the first two PCR rounds for about 11 cycles each with TRBV1-TRBV30 forward primers and a C-beta reverse primer. TCRdb independently ran MiXCR on the multiplex PCR reads; one entry per CDR3 protein. This repertoire shows 330,000 or so distinct CDR3 sequences, 65% found once; its top ten account for about 6%. They got blood RNA out of unsorted whole blood and also pulled out germline DNA. CDR3 length equals 13 residues. Trimming removed 4 bases from V and 5 bases from J, with 11 bases in between. The germline gives CDR1 LGHNA, CDR2 YNFKEQ.

The TCR sequence derives from a middle-aged man with primary liver carcinoma and hepatitis B virus infection. This chain connects TRBV4-2 to TRBJ1-1, with D hard to call. Sequenced sample: peripheral blood. CDR3 protein: CASSLSTTTEAFF. The CDR3, as DNA: TGTGCCAGCAGCCTTTCGACAACTACTGAAGCTTTCTTT.